Each of the 8 T cell receptor beta chains below was sequenced from the same sample in a study of blood T cell repertoires in COVID-19. Measured with immunoSEQ multiplex PCR; TCRdb has only the in-frame clones, and not every one. The table records roughly 130,000 clones, less than 85% of them present only once. The sequencing input was peripheral blood. These receptors all stem from a woman aged 55-69 years with acute or convalescent COVID-19.

The CDR3 DNA reads as TGTGCCAGCAGCAAGGGGGATACGCAGTATTTT. Protein sequence: CASSKGDTQYF. The rearrangement uses TRBV14 and TRBJ2-3, with D maybe TRBD1 (5 bases). Trimming removed 5 bases at V and 6 bases at J, with 6 bases between. The CDR3 has 11 amino acids. CDR1 and CDR2 (germline): SGHDN, FVKESK. Full variable domain (outside the CDR3, taken from reference TRBV14 and TRBJ2-3): EAGVTQFPSHSVIEKGQTVTLRCDPISGHDNLYWYRRVMGKEIKFLLHFVKESKQDESGMPNNRFLAERTGGTYSTLKVQPAELEDSGVYFCASSKGDTQYFGPGTRLTVL.

This clone turned up a few times. The chain has TRBV7-8 and TRBJ1-6, with D possibly TRBD1 on 5 matching bases. This CDR3 has 16 amino acids. The germline gives CDR1 SGHVS, CDR2 FQNEAQ. V was trimmed by 4 bases and J by 5 bases, leaving 15 bases between them. The CDR3 is CASSSKRTPNNSPLHF. The DNA of the CDR3 is TGTGCCAGCAGCTCTAAAAGGACACCTAATAATTCACCCCTCCACTTT.

This sequence joins TRBV19 and TRBJ2-1, with 14 bases matching TRBD2. Per the germline V gene, CDR1 is LNHDA and CDR2 is SQIVND (reference sequence). With 8 bases clipped from V and 6 bases from J, the junction kept 6 bases outside the gene matches. The CDR3 has 15 amino acids. CDR3 DNA sequence: TGTGCCAGTGAGACTAGCGGGGGGGCCGGCAATGAGCAGTTCTTC. Translated: CASETSGGAGNEQFF. The entire variable domain, with the rest obtained from reference TRBV19 and TRBJ2-1, is as follows: DGGITQSPKYLFRKEGQNVTLSCEQNLNHDAMYWYRQDPGQGLRLIYYSQIVNDFQKGDIAEGYSVSREKKESFPLTVTSAQKNPTAFYLCASETSGGAGNEQFFGPGTRLTVL.

The sample holds a few counts of this clone. This chain uses TRBV28 with TRBJ2-3; 11 positions match TRBD2. Per the germline V gene, CDR1 is MDHEN and CDR2 is SYDVKM. This CDR3 spans 15 amino acids. V lost 7 bases to trimming and J lost 2 bases; unmatched junction nucleotides: 5. CDR3 in DNA: TGTGCCAGCAAAACTAGCGGGGGAGTCACAGATACGCAGTATTTT. Amino acid sequence: CASKTSGGVTDTQYF.

This clone was picked up one time. The chain has TRBV10-3 and TRBJ1-6; 7 bases agree with TRBD1. The CDR3 spans 17 residues. Germline V gives CDR1 ENHRY, CDR2 SYGVKD. V trimming: 3 bases; J trimming: 5 bases; junction bases outside the gene matches: 10. The DNA of the CDR3 is TGTGCCATCAGTGAATCAACGCTGGGACAGAATAATTCACCCCTCCACTTT. Translated, it gives CAISESTLGQNNSPLHF.

The gene calls are TRBV5-6 and TRBJ1-1; TRBD1 is a possible D gene (6 bases). The germline V and J ends were trimmed by 4 bases and 0 bases, with 16 bases remaining between them. The CDR3 has 16 amino acids. In germline, CDR1 is SGHDT, CDR2 YYEEEE. The CDR3 spells CASSPPGQNMNTEAFF. The CDR3 DNA reads as TGTGCCAGCAGCCCCCCTGGACAGAATATGAACACTGAAGCTTTCTTT. The full variable domain, its missing parts supplied by reference TRBV5-6 and TRBJ1-1, is DAGVTQSPTHLIKTRGQQVTLRCSPKSGHDTVSWYQQALGQGPQFIFQYYEEEERQRGNFPDRFSGHQFPNYSSELNVNALLLGDSALYLCASSPPGQNMNTEAFFGQGTRLTVV.

V is TRBV18 and J is TRBJ1-1; possibly TRBD1 for D (6 bases). The CDR3 has 14 residues. Germline lookup yields CDR1 KGHSH and CDR2 LQKENI. With 3 bases removed from V and 5 bases from J, the gap between germline ends came to 13 bases. CDR3 in amino acids: CASSPLTGRTEAFF. The CDR3 nucleotides are TGTGCCAGCTCACCTCTGACAGGACGAACTGAAGCTTTCTTT.

The chain carries TRBV6-5 and TRBJ1-1; D remains unclear. The CDR3 has 15 amino acids. Germline V gives CDR1 MNHEY, CDR2 SVGAGI. V was clipped by 2 bases and J by 1 base, with 11 bases between them. The CDR3 loop is CASSYGRVSNTEAFF. CDR3 bases: TGTGCCAGCAGTTACGGCCGGGTCTCGAACACTGAAGCTTTCTTT.